This T cell receptor beta chain was recovered during a study of shared clonotypes between healthy human individuals. Study in general: Contributing individuals were two females and a few males aged 18 to 49. Study results and caveats: All-four-donor shared clonotypes had higher generation probabilities than non-shared clonotypes did.

Those who donated were healthy HIV-negative adults, with no recent acute infections or vaccinations reported. Worth noting for this clone: The antigen is undetermined.

Authors' processing steps: There were no quality scores in the junction-only immunoSEQ sequences, so filtering differed. Sequenced by immunoSEQ multiplex PCR; TCRdb stores in-frame clones only, minus some. D and trimming were read from the DNA, whereas the V and J calls and clone size are those reported in that table. The profile shows roughly 2.6 million clones, around nine tenths of them singletons. Trimming removed 6 bases at V and 11 bases at J, with 17 bases between. Per the germline V gene, CDR1 is MNHEY and CDR2 is SMNVEV (reference sequence). The CDR3 extends over 13 amino acids. The rearrangement joins TRBV27 to TRBJ1-5, with no clear D. This TCR was sampled from a man between 18 and 29 years old in good health. Sequencing was performed on naive CD4+ T cells sorted from blood. Noted subset: CD45RA+ positively selected. The CDR3 sequence is CASSEWAEGAQHF. As DNA, the CDR3 is TGTGCCAGCAGCGAATGGGCCGAGGGCGCCCAGCATTTT.